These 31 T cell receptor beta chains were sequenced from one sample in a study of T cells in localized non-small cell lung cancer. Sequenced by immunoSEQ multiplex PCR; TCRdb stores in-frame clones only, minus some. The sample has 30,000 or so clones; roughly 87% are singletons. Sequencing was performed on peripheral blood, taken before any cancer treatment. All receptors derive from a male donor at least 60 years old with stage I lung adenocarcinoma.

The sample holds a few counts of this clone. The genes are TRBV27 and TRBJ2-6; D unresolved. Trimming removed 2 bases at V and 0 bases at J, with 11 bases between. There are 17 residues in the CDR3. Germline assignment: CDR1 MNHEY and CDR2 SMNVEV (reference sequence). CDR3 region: CASSLLLQNSGANVLTF. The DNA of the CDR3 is TGTGCCAGCAGTTTACTCCTTCAGAACTCTGGGGCCAACGTCCTGACTTTC. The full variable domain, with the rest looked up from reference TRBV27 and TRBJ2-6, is EAQVTQNPRYLITVTGKKLTVTCSQNMNHEYMSWYRQDPGLGLRQIYYSMNVEVTDKGDVPEGYKVSRKEKRNFPLILESPSPNQTSLYFCASSLLLQNSGANVLTFGAGSRLTVL.

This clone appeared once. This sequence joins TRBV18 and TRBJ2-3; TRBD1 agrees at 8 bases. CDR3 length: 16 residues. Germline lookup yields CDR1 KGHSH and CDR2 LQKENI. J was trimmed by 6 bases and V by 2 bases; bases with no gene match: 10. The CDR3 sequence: CASSPRTGQESDTQYF. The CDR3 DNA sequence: TGTGCCAGCTCACCAAGAACGGGACAGGAGTCCGATACGCAGTATTTT.

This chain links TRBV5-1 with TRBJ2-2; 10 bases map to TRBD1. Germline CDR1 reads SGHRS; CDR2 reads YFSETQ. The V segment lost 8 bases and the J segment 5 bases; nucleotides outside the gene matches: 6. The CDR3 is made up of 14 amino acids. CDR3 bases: TGCGCCAGTACGGACAGGGGGGTGACCGGGGAGCTGTTTTTT. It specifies CASTDRGVTGELFF.

This CDR3 is CASSPGQTGQETQYF. The CDR3, as DNA: TGTGCCAGCAGCCCCGGACAGACCGGCCAAGAGACCCAGTACTTC. This chain links TRBV4-2 with TRBJ2-5, with a weak D call TRBD1 (6 bases). The germline V and J ends were trimmed by 4 bases and 1 base, with 13 bases remaining between them. Looked up from germline, CDR1 is LGHNA and CDR2 is YNFKEQ. There are 15 residues in the CDR3.

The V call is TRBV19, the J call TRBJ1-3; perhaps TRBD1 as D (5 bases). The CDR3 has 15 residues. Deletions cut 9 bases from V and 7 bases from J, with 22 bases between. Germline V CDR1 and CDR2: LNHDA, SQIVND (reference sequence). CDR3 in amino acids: CASHPWTTDRNTIYF. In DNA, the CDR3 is TGTGCCAGCCACCCGTGGACGACAGATCGTAACACCATATATTTT.

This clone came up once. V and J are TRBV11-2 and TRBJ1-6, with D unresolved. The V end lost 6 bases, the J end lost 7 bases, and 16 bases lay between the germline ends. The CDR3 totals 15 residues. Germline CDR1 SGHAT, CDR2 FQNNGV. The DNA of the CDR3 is TGTGCCAGCAGAGGTCTCGCTCGGGGAAATTCACCCCTCCACTTT. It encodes CASRGLARGNSPLHF.

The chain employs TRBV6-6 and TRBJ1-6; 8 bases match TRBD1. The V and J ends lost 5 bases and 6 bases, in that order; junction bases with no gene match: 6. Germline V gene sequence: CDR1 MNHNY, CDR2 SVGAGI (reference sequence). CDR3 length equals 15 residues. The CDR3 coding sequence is TGTGCCAGCAGTAGGAAGACAGGGGCTAATTCACCCCTCCACTTT. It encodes CASSRKTGANSPLHF.

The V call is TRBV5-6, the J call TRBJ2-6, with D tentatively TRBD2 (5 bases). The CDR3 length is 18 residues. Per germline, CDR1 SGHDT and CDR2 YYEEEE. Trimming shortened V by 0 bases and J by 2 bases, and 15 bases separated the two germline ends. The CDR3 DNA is TGTGCCAGCAGCTTGGATGCGGGCTCACCAGCTGGGGCCAACGTCCTGACTTTC. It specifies CASSLDAGSPAGANVLTF.

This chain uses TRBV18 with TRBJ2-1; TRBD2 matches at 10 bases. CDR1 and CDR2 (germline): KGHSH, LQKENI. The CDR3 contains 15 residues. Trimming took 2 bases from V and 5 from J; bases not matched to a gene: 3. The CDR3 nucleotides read TGTGCCAGCTCACCAGGGACTAGCGCGAACAATGAGCAGTTCTTC. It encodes CASSPGTSANNEQFF.

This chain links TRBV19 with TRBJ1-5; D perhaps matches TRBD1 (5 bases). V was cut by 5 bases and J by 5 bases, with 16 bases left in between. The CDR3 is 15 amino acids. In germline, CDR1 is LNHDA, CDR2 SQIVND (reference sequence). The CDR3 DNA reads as TGTGCCAGTAGTTCCGGGCGGGGGAGCTATCAGCCCCAGCATTTT. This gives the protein CASSSGRGSYQPQHF. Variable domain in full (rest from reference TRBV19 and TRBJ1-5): DGGITQSPKYLFRKEGQNVTLSCEQNLNHDAMYWYRQDPGQGLRLIYYSQIVNDFQKGDIAEGYSVSREKKESFPLTVTSAQKNPTAFYLCASSSGRGSYQPQHFGDGTRLSIL.

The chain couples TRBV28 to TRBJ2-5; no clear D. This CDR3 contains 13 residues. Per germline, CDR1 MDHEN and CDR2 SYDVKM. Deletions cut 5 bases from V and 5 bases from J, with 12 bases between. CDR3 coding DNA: TGTGCCAGCAGTATGGCCAGCGTCGAGACCCAGTACTTC. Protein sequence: CASSMASVETQYF. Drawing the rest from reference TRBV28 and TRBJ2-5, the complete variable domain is DVKVTQSSRYLVKRTGEKVFLECVQDMDHENMFWYRQDPGLGLRLIYFSYDVKMKEKGDIPEGYSVSREKKERFSLILESASTNQTSMYLCASSMASVETQYFGPGTRLLVL.

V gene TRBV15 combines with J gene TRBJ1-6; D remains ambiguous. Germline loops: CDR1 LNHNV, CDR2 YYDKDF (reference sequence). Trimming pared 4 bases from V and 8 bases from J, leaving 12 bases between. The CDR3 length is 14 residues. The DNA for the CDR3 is TGTGCCACCAGCACCCCGGGGAGGGATTCACCCCTCCACTTT. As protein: CATSTPGRDSPLHF. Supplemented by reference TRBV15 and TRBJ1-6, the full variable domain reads DAMVIQNPRYQVTQFGKPVTLSCSQTLNHNVMYWYQQKSSQAPKLLFHYYDKDFNNEADTPDNFQSRRPNTSFCFLDIRSPGLGDTAMYLCATSTPGRDSPLHFGNGTRLTVT.

CDR3 loop: CASRRSGGAGNEQFF. As DNA, the CDR3 is TGTGCCAGCAGACGTAGCGGGGGGGCCGGCAATGAGCAGTTCTTC. V usage is TRBV7-2 and J usage is TRBJ2-1; 11 nucleotides align to TRBD2. V trimming: 6 bases; J trimming: 6 bases; junction bases outside the gene matches: 7. The CDR3 consists of 15 residues. Germline CDR1 and CDR2: SGHTA and FQGNSA.

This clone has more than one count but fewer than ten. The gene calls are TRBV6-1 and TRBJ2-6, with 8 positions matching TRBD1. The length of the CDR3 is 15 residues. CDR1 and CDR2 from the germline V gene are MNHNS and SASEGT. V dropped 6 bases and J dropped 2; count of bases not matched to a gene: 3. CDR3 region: CASRKTGAGANVLTF. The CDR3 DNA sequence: TGTGCCAGCAGGAAGACAGGGGCTGGGGCCAACGTCCTGACTTTC.

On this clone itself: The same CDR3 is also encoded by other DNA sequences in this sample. CDR3 bases: TGTGCCAGCTCACCACCGGGTGAAGAGACCCAGTACTTC. This gives the protein CASSPPGEETQYF. The chain has TRBV18 and TRBJ2-5; D is unresolved. Germline CDR1 KGHSH, CDR2 LQKENI. Deletions cut 0 bases from V and 3 bases from J, with 5 bases between. This CDR3 is 13 amino acids long.

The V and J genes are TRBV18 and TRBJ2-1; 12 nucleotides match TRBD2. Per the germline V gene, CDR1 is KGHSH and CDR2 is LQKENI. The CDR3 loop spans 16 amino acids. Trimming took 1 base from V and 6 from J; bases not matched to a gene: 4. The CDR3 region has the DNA TGTGCCAGCTCACCACGGACTAGCGGGGATGGCAATGAGCAGTTCTTC. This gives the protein CASSPRTSGDGNEQFF.

CDR3 in DNA: TGTGCCATCAGTGAGGGACTGCCCGATACGCAGTATTTT. Its protein is CAISEGLPDTQYF. The V and J genes are TRBV10-3 and TRBJ2-3, with D perhaps matching TRBD2 (5 bases). This CDR3 comprises 13 residues. Trimming left V 2 bases short and J 6 bases short, with 9 bases between. Germline CDR1 and CDR2: ENHRY and SYGVKD.

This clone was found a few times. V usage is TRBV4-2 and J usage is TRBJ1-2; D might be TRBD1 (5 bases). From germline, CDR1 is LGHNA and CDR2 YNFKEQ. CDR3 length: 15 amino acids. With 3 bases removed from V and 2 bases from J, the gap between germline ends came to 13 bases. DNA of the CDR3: TGTGCCAGCAGCCAGACCGGGACCCTGAACTATGGCTACACCTTC. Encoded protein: CASSQTGTLNYGYTF.

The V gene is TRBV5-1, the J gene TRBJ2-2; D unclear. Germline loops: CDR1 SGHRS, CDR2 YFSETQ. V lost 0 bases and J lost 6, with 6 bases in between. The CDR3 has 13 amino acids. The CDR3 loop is CASSLADAGELFF. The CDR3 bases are TGCGCCAGCAGCTTGGCTGACGCCGGGGAGCTGTTTTTT. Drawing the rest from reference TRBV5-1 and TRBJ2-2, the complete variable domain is KAGVTQTPRYLIKTRGQQVTLSCSPISGHRSVSWYQQTPGQGLQFLFEYFSETQRNKGNFPGRFSGRQFSNSRSEMNVSTLELGDSALYLCASSLADAGELFFGEGSRLTVL.

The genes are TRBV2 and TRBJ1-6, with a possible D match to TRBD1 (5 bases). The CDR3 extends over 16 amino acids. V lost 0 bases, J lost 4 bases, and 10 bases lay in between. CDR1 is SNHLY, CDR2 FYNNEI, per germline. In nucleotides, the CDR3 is TGTGCCAGCAGTGAAGCCGGGGGGAGATATAATTCACCCCTCCACTTT. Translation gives CASSEAGGRYNSPLHF.

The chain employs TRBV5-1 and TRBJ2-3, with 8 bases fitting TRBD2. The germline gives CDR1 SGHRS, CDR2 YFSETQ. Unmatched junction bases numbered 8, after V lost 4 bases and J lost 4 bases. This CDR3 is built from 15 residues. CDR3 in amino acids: CASSPGGADADTQYF. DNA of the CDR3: TGCGCCAGCAGCCCGGGGGGGGCCGACGCAGATACGCAGTATTTT.

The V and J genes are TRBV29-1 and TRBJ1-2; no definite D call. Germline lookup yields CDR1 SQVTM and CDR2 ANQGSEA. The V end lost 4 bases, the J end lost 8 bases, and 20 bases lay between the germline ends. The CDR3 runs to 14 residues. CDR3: CSVGPPSGLWGYTF. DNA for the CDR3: TGCAGCGTTGGACCCCCCTCCGGGCTATGGGGCTACACCTTC.

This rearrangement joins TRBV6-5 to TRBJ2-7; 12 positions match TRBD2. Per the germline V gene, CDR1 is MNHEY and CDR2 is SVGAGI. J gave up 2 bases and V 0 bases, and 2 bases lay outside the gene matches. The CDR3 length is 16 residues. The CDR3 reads CASSYSTSGGTYEQYF. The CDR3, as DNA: TGTGCCAGCAGTTACTCGACTAGCGGGGGTACCTACGAGCAGTACTTC.

The CDR3 region has the DNA TGTGCCAGCAACCGAGTTTCGAGTTCCTACGAGCAGTACTTC. Its protein product is CASNRVSSSYEQYF. The V and J genes are TRBV28 and TRBJ2-7; D is uncertain. The V gene's germline CDR1 is MDHEN and CDR2 SYDVKM. The CDR3 runs 14 residues. V lost 7 bases and J lost 1, with 14 bases in between.

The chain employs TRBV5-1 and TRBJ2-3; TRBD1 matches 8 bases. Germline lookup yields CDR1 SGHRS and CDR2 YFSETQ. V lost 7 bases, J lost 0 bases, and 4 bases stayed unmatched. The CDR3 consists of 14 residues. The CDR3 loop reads CASGQGASTDTQYF. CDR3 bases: TGCGCCAGCGGCCAGGGGGCAAGCACAGATACGCAGTATTTT.

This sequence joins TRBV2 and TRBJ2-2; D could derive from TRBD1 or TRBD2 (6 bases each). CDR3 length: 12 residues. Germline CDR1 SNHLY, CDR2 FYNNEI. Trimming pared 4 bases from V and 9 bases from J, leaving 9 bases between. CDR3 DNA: TGTGCCAGCAGTGTCGGGGGCAGGGAGCTGTTTTTT. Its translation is CASSVGGRELFF.

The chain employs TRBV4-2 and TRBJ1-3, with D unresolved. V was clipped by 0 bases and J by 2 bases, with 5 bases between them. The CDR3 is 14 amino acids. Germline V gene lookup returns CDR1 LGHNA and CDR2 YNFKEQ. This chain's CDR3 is CASSQESAGNTIYF. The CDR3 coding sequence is TGTGCCAGCAGCCAAGAGTCGGCTGGAAACACCATATATTTT.

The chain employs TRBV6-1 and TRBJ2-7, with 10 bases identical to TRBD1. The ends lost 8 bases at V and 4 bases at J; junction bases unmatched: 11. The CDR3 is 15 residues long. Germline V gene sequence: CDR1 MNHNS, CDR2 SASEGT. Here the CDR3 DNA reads TGTGCCAGCCTCCCGACAGGGGGCGGTGCTTACGAGCAGTACTTC. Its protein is CASLPTGGGAYEQYF.

CDR3 coding DNA: TGTGCCAGCAGCTCCCGGGACAGGGGGCAATTGGGCACTGAAGCTTTCTTT. It translates to CASSSRDRGQLGTEAFF. The chain has TRBV11-2 and TRBJ1-1, with TRBD1 identical over 12 bases. Germline CDR1 is SGHAT and CDR2 is FQNNGV. The CDR3 spans 17 residues. With V trimmed by 4 bases and J by 4 bases, 10 bases remained unmatched.

CDR3 in DNA: TGTGCCAGCAGACCGGACAGTTATCAGCCCCAGCATTTT. Amino acids: CASRPDSYQPQHF. This chain connects TRBV6-1 to TRBJ1-5; tentatively, D is TRBD1 (6 bases). There are 13 residues in the CDR3. V lost 6 bases and J lost 5, with 11 bases in between. Germline V gives CDR1 MNHNS, CDR2 SASEGT.

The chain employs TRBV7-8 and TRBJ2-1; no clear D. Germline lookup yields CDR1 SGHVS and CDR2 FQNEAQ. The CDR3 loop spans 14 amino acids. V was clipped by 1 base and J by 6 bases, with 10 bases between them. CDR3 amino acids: CASSLVGRSNEQFF. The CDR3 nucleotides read TGTGCCAGCAGCTTAGTTGGTAGAAGCAATGAGCAGTTCTTC.